The 21 T cell receptor beta chains reported below all come from one sample, sequenced in a study of OX40 agonist ivuxolimab in advanced cancers. Profiled with immunoSEQ multiplex PCR; TCRdb holds only in-frame clones, not every one. The profile shows under 75,000 clones, 80% to 90% of them singletons. The input for sequencing was CD4+ or CD8+ T cells sorted from blood, taken in a trial of the OX40 agonist ivuxolimab. All receptors derive from an adult with an advanced solid tumor such as melanoma, head and neck, liver or kidney cancer.

The gene calls are TRBV7-2 and TRBJ2-7; D is undetermined. Germline assignment: CDR1 SGHTA and CDR2 FQGNSA. The CDR3 has 14 residues. V gave up 2 bases and J gave up 2 bases, with 10 bases separating them. The CDR3 nucleotides read TGTGCCAGCAGCTTAACCTGGACGACCTACGAGCAGTACTTC. Protein sequence: CASSLTWTTYEQYF. Combining the CDR3 with reference TRBV7-2 and TRBJ2-7 gives the whole variable domain GAGVSQSPSNKVTEKGKDVELRCDPISGHTALYWYRQSLGQGLEFLIYFQGNSAPDKSGLPSDRFSAERTGGSVSTLTIQRTQQEDSAVYLCASSLTWTTYEQYFGPGTRLTVT.

The gene calls are TRBV11-2 and TRBJ1-5; no firm D call. Per the germline V gene, CDR1 is SGHAT and CDR2 is FQNNGV. The CDR3 is 13 amino acids. Trimming pared 4 bases from V and 6 bases from J, leaving 10 bases between. In DNA, the CDR3 is TGTGCCAGCAGCTATTCCCCGGGTCAGCCCCAGCATTTT. Protein product: CASSYSPGQPQHF.

V and J are TRBV10-3 and TRBJ1-1, with D perhaps matching TRBD1 (6 bases). V dropped 7 bases and J dropped 5 bases, with 11 bases sitting between them. Germline values: CDR1 ENHRY, CDR2 SYGVKD. The length of the CDR3 is 12 residues. CDR3 in amino acids: CAIKGVGTEAFF. The DNA for the CDR3 is TGTGCCATCAAGGGGGTCGGGACTGAAGCTTTCTTT.

The rearrangement uses TRBV11-2 and TRBJ2-3; D gene uncertain. The CDR3 contains 14 residues. Trimming stripped 0 bases from V and 1 base from J, with 5 bases between. Per germline, CDR1 SGHAT and CDR2 FQNNGV. CDR3 DNA sequence: TGTGCCAGCAGCTTAGACGTAGGCACAGATACGCAGTATTTT. It specifies CASSLDVGTDTQYF.

The chain carries TRBV7-9 and TRBJ2-7, with TRBD1 matching over 8 bases. Unmatched junction bases numbered 2, after V lost 2 bases and J lost 2 bases. The CDR3 length is 14 residues. Germline values: CDR1 SEHNR, CDR2 FQNEAQ (reference sequence). CDR3 nucleotide sequence: TGTGCCAGCAGCTTACGGACAGGGCCCTACGAGCAGTACTTC. This encodes CASSLRTGPYEQYF. Supplemented by reference TRBV7-9 and TRBJ2-7, the full variable domain reads DTGVSQNPRHKITKRGQNVTFRCDPISEHNRLYWYRQTLGQGPEFLTYFQNEAQLEKSRLLSDRFSAERPKGSFSTLEIQRTEQGDSAMYLCASSLRTGPYEQYFGPGTRLTVT.

This sequence joins TRBV13 and TRBJ2-1, with TRBD1 matching over 9 bases. Germline trimming cut 3 bases from V and 9 bases from J; bases unmatched to any gene: 15. Germline V gene sequence: CDR1 PRHDT, CDR2 FYEKMQ (reference sequence). The CDR3 spans 17 residues. CDR3: CASSFTGGSFVLGEQFF. CDR3 DNA sequence: TGTGCCAGCAGCTTTACAGGGGGCAGCTTTGTTCTAGGTGAGCAGTTCTTC.

This clone turned up a few times. The chain employs TRBV4-3 and TRBJ2-1; 11 bases align to TRBD2. With V trimmed by 3 bases and J by 7 bases, 8 bases remained unmatched. CDR1 is LGHNA, CDR2 YSLEER, per germline. This CDR3 contains 16 residues. The CDR3 DNA sequence: TGCGCCAGCAGCCAGGCTCTAGCGGGAGGACAGAATGAGCAGTTCTTC. Translated: CASSQALAGGQNEQFF.

The V and J genes are TRBV27 and TRBJ2-5, with 7 bases matching TRBD2. Looked up from germline, CDR1 is MNHEY and CDR2 is SMNVEV (reference sequence). This CDR3 comprises 14 residues. The V and J ends lost 2 bases and 5 bases, in that order; junction bases with no gene match: 5. The CDR3 protein is CASSLRGGPETQYF. CDR3 coding DNA: TGTGCCAGCAGTTTACGGGGAGGGCCTGAGACCCAGTACTTC.

V gene TRBV5-6 combines with J gene TRBJ2-1, with TRBD2 as a possible D gene (5 bases). V was trimmed by 3 bases and J by 0 bases, leaving 19 bases between them. This CDR3 is built from 18 residues. CDR1 and CDR2 from the germline V gene are SGHDT and YYEEEE. The CDR3 spells CASSSLATTLTSYNEQFF. The CDR3 DNA reads as TGTGCCAGCAGCTCATTAGCGACGACTCTAACCTCCTACAATGAGCAGTTCTTC.

This clone was seen just once. This rearrangement joins TRBV10-3 to TRBJ1-5; D ambiguous. CDR1 and CDR2 from the germline V gene are ENHRY and SYGVKD. The CDR3 is made up of 15 amino acids. V lost 3 bases and J 2 bases, leaving 11 bases between the germline ends. CDR3 region: CAISERPVGNQPQHF. The CDR3 DNA reads TGTGCCATCAGTGAAAGGCCAGTGGGCAATCAGCCCCAGCATTTT.

The chain links TRBV18 to TRBJ2-7; D perhaps matches TRBD1 (6 bases). The germline CDR1 and CDR2 sequences are KGHSH and LQKENI. The ends were cut back, 5 bases at V and 2 bases at J, with 10 bases in the middle. This CDR3 has 13 amino acids. The CDR3 reads CASSKGVAYEQYF. Here the CDR3 DNA reads TGTGCCAGCTCAAAGGGGGTGGCCTACGAGCAGTACTTC.

The chain has TRBV18 and TRBJ1-5; unclear D gene. Per germline, CDR1 KGHSH and CDR2 LQKENI. Trimming left V 2 bases short and J 3 bases short, with 8 bases between. This CDR3 is 14 amino acids long. CDR3 amino acids: CASSPRADNQPQHF. In DNA, the CDR3 is TGTGCCAGCTCACCAAGGGCAGACAATCAGCCCCAGCATTTT. The full variable domain, completed using reference TRBV18 and TRBJ1-5, is NAGVMQNPRHLVRRRGQEARLRCSPMKGHSHVYWYRQLPEEGLKFMVYLQKENIIDESGMPKERFSAEFPKEGPSILRIQQVVRGDSAAYFCASSPRADNQPQHFGDGTRLSIL.

J is TRBJ2-5 and V is TRBV28, with 12 bases lining up with TRBD2. TRBJ2-7 explains the end of the DNA better; the J call may be wrong. The germline gives CDR1 MDHEN, CDR2 SYDVKM. The CDR3 covers 15 residues. CDR3 sequence reads: CASSSSGRANYEQYF. The CDR3 bases are TGTGCCAGCAGCTCTAGCGGGAGGGCTAACTACGAGCAGTACTTC.

The chain has TRBV28 and TRBJ2-7, with 9 positions matching TRBD2. The CDR3 sequence is 14 residues long. The V gene end was trimmed by 2 bases and the J gene end by 2 bases; junction bases not matched to a gene: 1. Germline V CDR1 and CDR2: MDHEN, SYDVKM. CDR3 sequence: CASSLGGRAYEQYF. The DNA for the CDR3 is TGTGCCAGCAGTTTAGGCGGGAGGGCCTACGAGCAGTACTTC.

The chain employs TRBV30 and TRBJ1-1, with a weak D call TRBD1 (5 bases). The CDR3 extends over 13 amino acids. V was pared by 0 bases and J by 7 bases, with 12 bases between. Germline lookup yields CDR1 GTSNPN and CDR2 SVGIG (reference sequence). DNA of the CDR3: TGTGCCTGGAGTGTACACGCGACAGATGAAGCTTTCTTT. As protein: CAWSVHATDEAFF. Variable domain in full (rest from reference TRBV30 and TRBJ1-1): SQTIHQWPATLVQPVGSPLSLECTVEGTSNPNLYWYRQAAGRGLQLLFYSVGIGQISSEVPQNLSASRPQDRQFILSSKKLLLSDSGFYLCAWSVHATDEAFFGQGTRLTVV.

The chain is built from TRBV5-1 and TRBJ1-1, with TRBD1 matching over 8 bases. J lost 2 bases, V lost 3 bases, and 9 bases had no gene match. The germline V gene encodes CDR1 SGHRS and CDR2 YFSETQ. The CDR3 is made up of 16 amino acids. Here the CDR3 reads CASSWGQVSSNTEAFF. In DNA, the CDR3 is TGCGCCAGCAGCTGGGGACAGGTGTCGAGTAACACTGAAGCTTTCTTT.

This clone is a singleton in its sample. The chain uses TRBV25-1 and TRBJ2-2; a weak D match, TRBD1 (6 bases). V lost 2 bases and J lost 6, with 13 bases in between. This CDR3 comprises 15 residues. Per germline, CDR1 MGHDK and CDR2 SYGVNS. The CDR3 spells CASSEDRFRSGELFF. CDR3 bases: TGTGCCAGCAGTGAAGACAGGTTTCGGTCCGGGGAGCTGTTTTTT.

V gene TRBV9 combines with J gene TRBJ2-7, with 8 bases lining up with TRBD2. Unmatched junction bases numbered 5, after V lost 4 bases and J lost 2 bases. This CDR3 spans 14 amino acids. CDR1 is SGDLS and CDR2 is YYNGEE in the germline V gene. CDR3 amino acids: CASSLSGDPYEQYF. CDR3 in DNA: TGTGCCAGCAGCCTTAGCGGGGACCCCTACGAGCAGTACTTC.

This clone was seen only once. This sequence joins TRBV10-3 and TRBJ1-3; D is unresolved. Germline loops: CDR1 ENHRY, CDR2 SYGVKD. Trimming stripped 2 bases from V and 3 bases from J, with 8 bases between. This CDR3 is built from 14 residues. CDR3 loop: CAISEGQYGNTIYF. The CDR3 DNA is TGTGCCATCAGTGAGGGCCAGTATGGAAACACCATATATTTT.

V and J are TRBV27 and TRBJ1-4; D is ambiguous. The CDR3 has 16 amino acids. CDR1 is MNHEY and CDR2 is SMNVEV in the germline V gene (reference sequence). The ends were cut back, 0 bases at V and 3 bases at J, with 11 bases in the middle. The CDR3 spells CASSLSPDGSNEKLFF. The DNA for the CDR3 is TGTGCCAGCAGTTTATCACCGGACGGCTCTAATGAAAAACTGTTTTTT.

The chain's CDR3 is CASSPGRYGEQFF. CDR3 DNA: TGTGCCAGCAGCCCGGGACGCTACGGTGAGCAGTTCTTC. The J gene is TRBJ2-1, the V gene TRBV9; D is tentatively TRBD1 or TRBD2 (5 bases each). The germline gives CDR1 SGDLS, CDR2 YYNGEE. CDR3 length equals 13 residues. Trimming stripped 4 bases from V and 9 bases from J, with 14 bases between.